This T cell receptor (beta chain) emerged from a study of T cells in Graves' hyperthyroidism and ophthalmopathy. RNA transcripts served as the template for amplifying TCR beta CDR3 regions. TCR CDR3 regions were first amplified by RT-PCR with HTBI primers. TCRdb used MiXCR to reprocess the multiplex PCR reads, holding one entry per CDR3 protein. Of around 700,000 distinct CDR3 sequences detected, just over 35% appear once; the ten largest clones hold roughly 30%. In its sample, this clonotype was seen a few times. The study defined stable Graves' hyperthyroidism as no ophthalmopathy progression within 18 months. The sequence derives from a woman aged 40 to 50 with Graves' hyperthyroidism. Input material: blood.

CDR3 sequence (DNA): TGCGCCAGCAGCCAAGACGGGGCAGGGGTACTAGAGACCCAGTACTTC. This sequence encodes CASSQDGAGVLETQYF. This rearrangement joins TRBV4-1 to TRBJ2-5; tentatively, D is TRBD1 (6 bases). This CDR3 has 16 residues. The germline V gene encodes CDR1 MGHRA and CDR2 YSYEKL. Trimming took off 0 bases at V and 4 bases at J, with 15 bases between the two ends.